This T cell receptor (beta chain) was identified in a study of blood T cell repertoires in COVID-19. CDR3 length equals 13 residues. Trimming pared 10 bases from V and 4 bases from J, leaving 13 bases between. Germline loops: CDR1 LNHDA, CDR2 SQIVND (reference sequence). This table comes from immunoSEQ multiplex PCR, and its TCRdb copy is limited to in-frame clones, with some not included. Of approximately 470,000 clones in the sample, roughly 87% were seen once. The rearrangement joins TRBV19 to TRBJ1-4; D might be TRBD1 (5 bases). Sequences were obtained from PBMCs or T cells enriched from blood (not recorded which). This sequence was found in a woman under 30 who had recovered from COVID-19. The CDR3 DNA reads TGTGCCACCCATCGGAGGGGTAATGAAAAACTGTTTTTT. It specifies CATHRRGNEKLFF. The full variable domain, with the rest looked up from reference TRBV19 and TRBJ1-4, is DGGITQSPKYLFRKEGQNVTLSCEQNLNHDAMYWYRQDPGQGLRLIYYSQIVNDFQKGDIAEGYSVSREKKESFPLTVTSAQKNPTAFYLCATHRRGNEKLFFGSGTQLSVL.